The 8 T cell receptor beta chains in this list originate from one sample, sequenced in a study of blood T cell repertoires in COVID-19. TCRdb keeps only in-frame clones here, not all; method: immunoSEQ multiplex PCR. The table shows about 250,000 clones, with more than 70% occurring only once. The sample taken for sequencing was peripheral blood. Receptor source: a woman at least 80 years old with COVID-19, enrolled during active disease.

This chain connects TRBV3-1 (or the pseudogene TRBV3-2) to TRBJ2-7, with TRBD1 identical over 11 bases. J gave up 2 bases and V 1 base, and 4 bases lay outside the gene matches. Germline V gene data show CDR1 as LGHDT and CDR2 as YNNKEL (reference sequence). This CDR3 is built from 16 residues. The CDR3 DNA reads TGTGCCAGCAGCCAAGTTGTGGACAGGGGGCCCTACGAGCAGTACTTC. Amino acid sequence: CASSQVVDRGPYEQYF.

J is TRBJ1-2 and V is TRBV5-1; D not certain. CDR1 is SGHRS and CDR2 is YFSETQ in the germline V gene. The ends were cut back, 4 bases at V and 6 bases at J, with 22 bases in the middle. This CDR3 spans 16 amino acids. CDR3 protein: CASSTQAGVIVDGYTF. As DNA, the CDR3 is TGCGCCAGCAGCACTCAGGCAGGCGTGATTGTCGATGGCTACACCTTC.

As DNA, the CDR3 is TGTGCCAGCAGCTCTACAGGCAATGAGCAGTTCTTC. Protein: CASSSTGNEQFF. This sequence joins TRBV7-9 and TRBJ2-1; D is perhaps TRBD1 (5 bases). The germline gives CDR1 SEHNR, CDR2 FQNEAQ (reference sequence). This CDR3 region has 12 residues. Trimming took 4 bases from V and 6 from J, leaving 7 bases between them. Variable domain in full (rest from reference TRBV7-9 and TRBJ2-1): DTGVSQNPRHKITKRGQNVTFRCDPISEHNRLYWYRQTLGQGPEFLTYFQNEAQLEKSRLLSDRFSAERPKGSFSTLEIQRTEQGDSAMYLCASSSTGNEQFFGPGTRLTVL.

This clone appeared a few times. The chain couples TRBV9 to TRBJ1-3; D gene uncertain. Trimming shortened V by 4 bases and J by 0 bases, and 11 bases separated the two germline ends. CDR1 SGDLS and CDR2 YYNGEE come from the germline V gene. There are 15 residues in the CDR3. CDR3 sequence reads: CASSPIEFSGNTIYF. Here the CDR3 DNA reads TGTGCCAGCAGCCCTATAGAGTTCTCTGGAAACACCATATATTTT.

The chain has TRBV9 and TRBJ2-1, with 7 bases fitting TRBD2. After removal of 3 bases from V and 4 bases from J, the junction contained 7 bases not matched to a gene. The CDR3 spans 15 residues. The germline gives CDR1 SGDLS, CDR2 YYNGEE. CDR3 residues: CASSAVGTIYNEQFF. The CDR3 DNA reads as TGTGCCAGCAGCGCCGTCGGGACTATATACAATGAGCAGTTCTTC.

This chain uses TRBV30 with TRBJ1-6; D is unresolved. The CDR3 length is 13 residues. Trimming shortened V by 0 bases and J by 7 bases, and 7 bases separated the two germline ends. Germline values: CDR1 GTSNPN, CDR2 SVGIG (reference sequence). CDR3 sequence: CAWSVGGNSPLHF. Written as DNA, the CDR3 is TGTGCCTGGAGTGTGGGAGGGAATTCACCCCTCCACTTT. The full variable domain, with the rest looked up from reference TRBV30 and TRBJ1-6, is SQTIHQWPATLVQPVGSPLSLECTVEGTSNPNLYWYRQAAGRGLQLLFYSVGIGQISSEVPQNLSASRPQDRQFILSSKKLLLSDSGFYLCAWSVGGNSPLHFGNGTRLTVT.

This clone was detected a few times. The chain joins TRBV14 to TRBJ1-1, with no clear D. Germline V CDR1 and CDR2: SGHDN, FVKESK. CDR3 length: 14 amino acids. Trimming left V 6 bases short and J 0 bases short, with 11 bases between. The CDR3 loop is CASRLAGMNTEAFF. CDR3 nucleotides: TGTGCCAGCAGGCTAGCGGGGATGAACACTGAAGCTTTCTTT.

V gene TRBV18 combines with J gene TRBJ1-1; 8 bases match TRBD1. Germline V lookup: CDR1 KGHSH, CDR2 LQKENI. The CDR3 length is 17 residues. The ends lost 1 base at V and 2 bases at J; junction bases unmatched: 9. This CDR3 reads CASSPLAAGGRNTEAFF. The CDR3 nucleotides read TGTGCCAGCTCACCACTCGCAGCAGGGGGCCGTAACACTGAAGCTTTCTTT.